Below, one TCR beta chain is given with its context. Its cognate antigen is unknown. The data were obtained in a study of T cell responses to AZD1222 COVID-19 vaccine. Study-wide results and caveats: Within unmutated variant regions lay the reported targets of nearly half of spike-specific TCRs. A mostly white British donor set with more females was recruited, and clonal diversity was possibly underestimated. Vaccination with two AZD1222 doses was followed by a rise in Spike-specific TCR breadth and depth. The repertoires were collected only after the peak T cell response.

Profiled with immunoSEQ multiplex PCR; TCRdb holds only in-frame clones, not every one. The profile covers over 150,000 clones, with 75% to 95% appearing a single time and about 2.6% taken by the ten largest. The sample in question was peripheral blood, obtained on day 0 of AZD1222 vaccination. This TCR was recovered from an adult in good health.

The CDR3 DNA is TGTGCCAGCAGTGCTAAAGGGACAGGCATCTCTAACTACGAGCAGTACTTC. Translating gives CASSAKGTGISNYEQYF. This rearrangement joins TRBV6-1 to TRBJ2-7; 8 bases fit TRBD1. The V and J ends lost 4 bases and 3 bases, in that order; junction bases with no gene match: 14. This CDR3 region has 17 residues. Germline V gives CDR1 MNHNS, CDR2 SASEGT.